Listed below are T cell receptor beta chains from one sample, sequenced in a study of blood T cell repertoires in COVID-19. TCRdb's copy holds only in-frame clones and misses some; the assay was immunoSEQ multiplex PCR. The sample holds 65,000 to 90,000 clones, roughly 86% seen once. Sequenced sample: peripheral blood. These receptors originate from a woman aged 80 or over in a cohort sampled during active or convalescent COVID-19. The CDR3 runs from the conserved cysteine through the conserved F or W. D genes are given only for firm matches. Expanded clones are given a class, and other clones once, few, many or no size at all.

V gene: TRBV18; clone size: NA; D gene: NA; J gene: TRBJ1-3; CDR3 protein: CASSPVQGSSGNTIYF; CDR3 DNA: TGTGCCAGCTCACCCGTGCAGGGGAGCTCTGGAAACACCATATATTTT
V gene: TRBV6-1; clone size: few; D gene: NA; J gene: TRBJ1-3; CDR3 protein: CASSDSVFSGNTIYF; CDR3 DNA: TGTGCCAGCAGTGACAGTGTCTTCTCTGGAAACACCATATATTTT
V gene: TRBV7-3; clone size: few; D gene: NA; J gene: TRBJ2-2; CDR3 protein: CASSLGPPGILGELFF; CDR3 DNA: TGTGCCAGCAGCCTCGGTCCCCCCGGGATCCTCGGGGAGCTGTTTTTT
V gene: TRBV12-3/TRBV12-4; clone size: NA; D gene: NA; J gene: TRBJ1-4; CDR3 protein: CASTSLAVRKLFF; CDR3 DNA: TGTGCCAGCACCTCTTTGGCCGTCCGAAAACTGTTTTTT
V gene: TRBV5-1; clone size: NA; D gene: TRBD1; J gene: TRBJ2-6; CDR3 protein: CASTTGGAQGANVLTF; CDR3 DNA: TGCGCCAGCACCACAGGGGGCGCACAAGGGGCCAACGTCCTGACTTTC
V gene: TRBV20-1; clone size: NA; D gene: NA; J gene: TRBJ1-1; CDR3 protein: CSASGGIEAFF; CDR3 DNA: TGCAGTGCTAGTGGAGGGATTGAAGCTTTCTTT
V gene: TRBV19; clone size: NA; D gene: TRBD2; J gene: TRBJ2-5; CDR3 protein: CASSGTSGAQTQYF; CDR3 DNA: TGTGCCAGTAGTGGGACTAGCGGCGCCCAGACCCAGTACTTC
V gene: TRBV5-1; clone size: NA; D gene: NA; J gene: TRBJ2-3; CDR3 protein: CASSLYGARGTDTQYF; CDR3 DNA: TGCGCCAGCAGCTTGTATGGGGCCAGGGGCACAGATACGCAGTATTTT
V gene: TRBV3-1/TRBV3-2; clone size: NA; D gene: TRBD2; J gene: TRBJ2-1; CDR3 protein: CASSQRGGRAVYEQFF; CDR3 DNA: TGTGCCAGCAGCCAAAGGGGCGGGAGGGCCGTCTATGAGCAGTTCTTC
V gene: TRBV7-2; clone size: NA; D gene: NA; J gene: TRBJ2-1; CDR3 protein: CATSGSSAFEQFF; CDR3 DNA: TGTGCCACCTCGGGTTCTAGCGCTTTTGAGCAGTTCTTC
V gene: TRBV11-1; clone size: few; D gene: TRBD1; J gene: TRBJ2-5; CDR3 protein: CASSPTGWGETQYF; CDR3 DNA: TGTGCCAGCAGCCCGACAGGGTGGGGAGAGACCCAGTACTTC
V gene: TRBV29-1; clone size: NA; D gene: NA; J gene: TRBJ1-2; CDR3 protein: CSVEGGGYGYTF; CDR3 DNA: TGCAGCGTTGAAGGGGGCGGCTATGGCTACACCTTC
V gene: TRBV7-2; clone size: NA; D gene: TRBD1; J gene: TRBJ1-5; CDR3 protein: CASSLGGAQGAAQPQHF; CDR3 DNA: TGTGCCAGCAGCTTAGGGGGAGCGCAGGGGGCTGCTCAGCCCCAGCATTTT
V gene: TRBV27; clone size: NA; D gene: NA; J gene: TRBJ2-1; CDR3 protein: CASSWGPFEQFF; CDR3 DNA: TGTGCCAGCAGTTGGGGCCCATTTGAGCAGTTCTTC
V gene: TRBV5-4; clone size: NA; D gene: NA; J gene: TRBJ2-3; CDR3 protein: CASSLGTASTDTQYF; CDR3 DNA: TGTGCCAGCAGCTTGGGAACAGCTAGCACAGATACGCAGTATTTT
V gene: TRBV30; clone size: NA; D gene: NA; J gene: TRBJ1-2; CDR3 protein: CAWSALRVGYGYTF; CDR3 DNA: TGTGCCTGGAGTGCTCTCAGGGTTGGCTATGGCTACACCTTC
V gene: TRBV9; clone size: NA; D gene: NA; J gene: TRBJ1-3; CDR3 protein: CASSVTGSGNTIYF; CDR3 DNA: TGTGCCAGCAGCGTGACAGGTTCCGGAAACACCATATATTTT
V gene: TRBV11-2; clone size: NA; D gene: NA; J gene: TRBJ1-1; CDR3 protein: CASSFRDTEAFF; CDR3 DNA: TGTGCCAGCAGCTTCCGGGACACTGAAGCTTTCTTT
V gene: TRBV24-1; clone size: NA; D gene: TRBD1; J gene: TRBJ1-5; CDR3 protein: CAIGQDPNQPQHF; CDR3 DNA: TGTGCCATCGGACAGGACCCCAATCAGCCCCAGCATTTT
V gene: TRBV28; clone size: NA; D gene: NA; J gene: TRBJ1-1; CDR3 protein: CATVNGGMNTEAFF; CDR3 DNA: TGTGCCACCGTGAACGGGGGGATGAACACTGAAGCTTTCTTT
V gene: TRBV2; clone size: NA; D gene: NA; J gene: TRBJ1-1; CDR3 protein: CASSPQAMNTEAFF; CDR3 DNA: TGTGCCAGCAGTCCACAGGCGATGAACACTGAAGCTTTCTTT
V gene: TRBV19; clone size: NA; D gene: TRBD1; J gene: TRBJ1-2; CDR3 protein: CASSPRTGINYGYTF; CDR3 DNA: TGTGCCAGTAGTCCCAGGACAGGGATTAACTATGGCTACACCTTC
V gene: TRBV28; clone size: NA; D gene: NA; J gene: TRBJ1-1; CDR3 protein: CASGLGSRVTEAFF; CDR3 DNA: TGTGCCAGTGGGCTAGGGTCCAGGGTGACTGAAGCTTTCTTT
V gene: TRBV4-1; clone size: NA; D gene: TRBD2; J gene: TRBJ2-2; CDR3 protein: CASSQDLAGVTGELFF; CDR3 DNA: TGCGCCAGCAGCCAAGACCTAGCGGGAGTAACGGGGGAGCTGTTTTTT
V gene: TRBV29-1; clone size: NA; D gene: NA; J gene: TRBJ1-1; CDR3 protein: CSVSGTVNTEAFF; CDR3 DNA: TGCAGCGTTTCCGGGACTGTGAACACTGAAGCTTTCTTT
V gene: TRBV27; clone size: NA; D gene: TRBD1; J gene: TRBJ1-2; CDR3 protein: CASSPQGQFYGYTF; CDR3 DNA: TGTGCCAGCAGTCCCCAGGGACAGTTCTATGGCTACACCTTC
V gene: TRBV19; clone size: NA; D gene: TRBD1; J gene: TRBJ1-2; CDR3 protein: CASSDRALDGYTF; CDR3 DNA: TGTGCCAGTAGCGACAGGGCTTTGGATGGCTACACCTTC
V gene: TRBV2; clone size: NA; D gene: TRBD1; J gene: TRBJ2-7; CDR3 protein: CASMGQGATPKKEQYF; CDR3 DNA: TGTGCCAGCATGGGACAGGGGGCCACTCCTAAGAAAGAGCAGTACTTC
V gene: TRBV30; clone size: NA; D gene: NA; J gene: TRBJ1-4; CDR3 protein: CAWRQGFNEKLFF; CDR3 DNA: TGTGCCTGGAGACAGGGATTCAATGAAAAACTGTTTTTT
V gene: TRBV28; clone size: NA; D gene: NA; J gene: TRBJ1-1; CDR3 protein: CASSLPGGGAFF; CDR3 DNA: TGTGCCAGCAGTTTACCGGGGGGAGGAGCTTTCTTT
V gene: TRBV5-6; clone size: NA; D gene: NA; J gene: TRBJ1-5; CDR3 protein: CASSLLNQPQHF; CDR3 DNA: TGTGCCAGCAGTCTCCTCAATCAGCCCCAGCATTTT
V gene: TRBV10-2; clone size: NA; D gene: TRBD1; J gene: TRBJ1-1; CDR3 protein: CASSEYQGGRGTEAFF; CDR3 DNA: TGCGCCAGCAGTGAGTATCAGGGGGGTAGAGGCACTGAAGCTTTCTTT
V gene: TRBV19; clone size: NA; D gene: TRBD1; J gene: TRBJ1-1; CDR3 protein: CASSLRTGQGARAFF; CDR3 DNA: TGTGCCAGTAGTCTCCGAACGGGACAGGGGGCGCGAGCTTTCTTT
V gene: TRBV5-1; clone size: NA; D gene: NA; J gene: TRBJ2-3; CDR3 protein: CASSPRNGADTQYF; CDR3 DNA: TGCGCCAGCAGCCCCAGGAACGGGGCAGATACGCAGTATTTT
V gene: TRBV5-4; clone size: NA; D gene: TRBD1; J gene: TRBJ1-2; CDR3 protein: CASSLDRGQEGYTF; CDR3 DNA: TGTGCCAGCAGTCTGGACAGGGGGCAAGAAGGCTACACCTTC
V gene: TRBV28; clone size: NA; D gene: TRBD1; J gene: TRBJ1-2; CDR3 protein: CASSLFGTVLGYTF; CDR3 DNA: TGTGCCAGCAGTTTATTTGGGACAGTTTTGGGCTACACCTTC
V gene: TRBV10-3; clone size: NA; D gene: TRBD2; J gene: TRBJ2-1; CDR3 protein: CASALAGGSYNEQFF; CDR3 DNA: TGTGCCTCAGCTTTAGCGGGGGGATCCTACAATGAGCAGTTCTTC
V gene: TRBV2; clone size: NA; D gene: TRBD2; J gene: TRBJ2-1; CDR3 protein: CASSELAGGYNEQFF; CDR3 DNA: TGTGCCAGCAGTGAACTAGCGGGAGGCTACAATGAGCAGTTCTTC